This record concerns one T cell receptor (beta chain) sequence. The CDR3 loop spans 14 amino acids. Germline V gene data show CDR1 as SGHRS and CDR2 as YFSETQ. V gave up 0 bases and J gave up 3 bases, with 9 bases separating them. Using its own MiXCR run on the 5' RACE reads, TCRdb lists one record per CDR3 protein. The sample lists some 83,000 distinct CDR3 sequences, roughly a fifth occurring once. The time point denotes: sample taken at primary tumor resection. Sequencing covered unsorted whole RNA taken from tumor, nontumor lung or frozen PBMC. This sample stems from a study of spatial heterogeneity in lung cancer.

This TCR was recovered from a male donor with early-stage non-small cell lung cancer. This material consisted of PBMCs, taken at surgery. The V gene is TRBV5-1, the J gene TRBJ1-2; no clear D. The CDR3 DNA is TGCGCCAGCAGCTTGGCCGGCTCGGACTATGGCTACACCTTC. Its protein is CASSLAGSDYGYTF.